This record covers a single T cell receptor beta chain. What it binds is unknown. Data came from immunoSEQ multiplex PCR; TCRdb stores just in-frame clones and leaves some out. The table lists 60,000 or so clones, around four fifths of them singletons. Documented time point: week 35, safety follow-up. Every vaccination contained 300 ug of the mutant IDH1 20-mer peptide and was paired with topical imiquimod. This specimen comes from a study of a mutant IDH1 vaccine in newly diagnosed glioma. The overall study: Vaccination started 4-6 weeks after radiotherapy alone, or with temozolomide cycles. Treated patients showed a male proportion of 62.5%, a female proportion of roughly 38%, and a mean age of approximately 40 years. Most patients had radiochemotherapy with temozolomide before enrollment; others had one alone.

Looked up from germline, CDR1 is SEHNR and CDR2 is FQNEAQ (reference sequence). This CDR3 is 15 amino acids long. V lost 1 base, J lost 6 bases, and 4 bases stayed unmatched. This material consisted of PBMCs, taken from a glioma patient whose treatment included an IDH1 peptide vaccine. The chain employs TRBV7-9 and TRBJ2-1; the match to TRBD1 covers 9 bases. The clonotype comes from a man younger than 45 with glioma. The CDR3 nucleotides are TGTGCCAGCAGCTTAGTTGGACAGGGGATCAATGAGCAGTTCTTC. It encodes CASSLVGQGINEQFF.